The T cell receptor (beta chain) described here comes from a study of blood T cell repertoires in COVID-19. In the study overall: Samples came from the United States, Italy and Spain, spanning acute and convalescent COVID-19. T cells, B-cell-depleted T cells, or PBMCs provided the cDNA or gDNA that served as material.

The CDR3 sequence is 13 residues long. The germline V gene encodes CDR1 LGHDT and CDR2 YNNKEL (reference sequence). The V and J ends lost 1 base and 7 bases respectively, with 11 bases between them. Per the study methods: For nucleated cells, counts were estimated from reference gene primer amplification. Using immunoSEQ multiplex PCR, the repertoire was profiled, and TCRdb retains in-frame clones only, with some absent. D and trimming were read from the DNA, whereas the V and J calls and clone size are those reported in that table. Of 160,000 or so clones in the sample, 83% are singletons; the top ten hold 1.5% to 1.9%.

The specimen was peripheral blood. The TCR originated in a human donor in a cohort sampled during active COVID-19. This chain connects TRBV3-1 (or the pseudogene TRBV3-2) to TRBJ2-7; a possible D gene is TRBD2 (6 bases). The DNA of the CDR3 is TGTGCCAGCAGCCAAGTGACTAGTTCGGAGCAGTACTTC. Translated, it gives CASSQVTSSEQYF.